Presented here are 4 T cell receptor beta chains from one specimen sequenced in a study of blood T cell repertoires in COVID-19. The repertoire was sequenced with immunoSEQ multiplex PCR; TCRdb's copy has only in-frame clones and lacks some. In the table there are 20,000 to 25,000 clones, around 89% of which are singletons. The sample was peripheral blood. These receptors came from a human donor with active COVID-19. The donor label of this sample is uncertain.

CDR3 sequence: CASSPPPGRNKNIQYF. CDR3 in DNA: TGTGCCAGCAGCCCTCCCCCGGGGAGGAACAAAAACATTCAGTACTTC. V is TRBV7-9 and J is TRBJ2-4; TRBD2 is a possible D gene (6 bases). Germline V CDR1 and CDR2: SEHNR, FQNEAQ (reference sequence). This CDR3 is built from 16 residues. V lost 5 bases, J lost 3 bases, and 17 bases lay in between.

This clone has a single count. The V and J genes are TRBV27 and TRBJ2-7; 13 bases agree with TRBD2. Germline CDR1 and CDR2: MNHEY and SMNVEV (reference sequence). Losses at the gene ends were 4 bases for V and 2 bases for J; bases not matched to a gene: 8. The CDR3 length is 17 residues. The DNA for the CDR3 is TGTGCCAGCAGTTCCAGGACTAGCGGGAGTTTTCCCTACGAGCAGTACTTC. This sequence encodes CASSSRTSGSFPYEQYF.

The chain uses TRBV19 and TRBJ2-3; 10 nucleotides line up with TRBD2. The trim removed 5 bases at V and 6 bases at J, leaving 5 bases unmatched. The CDR3 is made up of 14 amino acids. The germline V gene encodes CDR1 LNHDA and CDR2 SQIVND (reference sequence). CDR3 DNA: TGTGCCAGTAGTTTGCTAGCGGGAGATGATACGCAGTATTTT. This sequence encodes CASSLLAGDDTQYF.

This chain links TRBV6-5 with TRBJ2-7, with D maybe TRBD1 (7 bases). The CDR3 length is 15 residues. V dropped 2 bases and J dropped 3 bases, with 14 bases sitting between them. Germline loops: CDR1 MNHEY, CDR2 SVGAGI. CDR3 loop: CASSYASGGIYEQYF. CDR3 nucleotides: TGTGCCAGCAGTTACGCTTCAGGGGGGATCTACGAGCAGTACTTC.